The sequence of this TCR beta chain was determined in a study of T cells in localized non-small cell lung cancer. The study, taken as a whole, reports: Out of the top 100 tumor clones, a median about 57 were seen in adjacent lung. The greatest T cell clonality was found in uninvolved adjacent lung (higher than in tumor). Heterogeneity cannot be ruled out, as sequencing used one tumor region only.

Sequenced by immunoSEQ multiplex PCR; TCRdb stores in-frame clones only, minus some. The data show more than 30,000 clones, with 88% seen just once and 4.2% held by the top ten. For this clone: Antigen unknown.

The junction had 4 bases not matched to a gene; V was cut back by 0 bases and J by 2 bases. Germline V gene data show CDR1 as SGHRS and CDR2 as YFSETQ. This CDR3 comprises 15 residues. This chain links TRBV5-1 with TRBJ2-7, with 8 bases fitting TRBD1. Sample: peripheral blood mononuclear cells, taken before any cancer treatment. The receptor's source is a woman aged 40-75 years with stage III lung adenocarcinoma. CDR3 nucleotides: TGCGCCAGCAGCTTGGCAGGGGGCGAGACCTACGAGCAGTACTTC. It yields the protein CASSLAGGETYEQYF.